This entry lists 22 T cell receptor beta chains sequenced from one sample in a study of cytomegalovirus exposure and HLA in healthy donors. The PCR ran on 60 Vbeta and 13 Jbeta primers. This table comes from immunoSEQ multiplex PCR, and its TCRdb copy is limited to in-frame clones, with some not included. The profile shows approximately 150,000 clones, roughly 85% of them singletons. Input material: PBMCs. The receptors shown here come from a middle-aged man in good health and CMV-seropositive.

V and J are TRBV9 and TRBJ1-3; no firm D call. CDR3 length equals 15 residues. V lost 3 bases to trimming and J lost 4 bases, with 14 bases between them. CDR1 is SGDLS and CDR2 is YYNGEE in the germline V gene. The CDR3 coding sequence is TGTGCCAGCAGCGAGACTTCTAAGTGGGGAAACACCATATATTTT. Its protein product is CASSETSKWGNTIYF.

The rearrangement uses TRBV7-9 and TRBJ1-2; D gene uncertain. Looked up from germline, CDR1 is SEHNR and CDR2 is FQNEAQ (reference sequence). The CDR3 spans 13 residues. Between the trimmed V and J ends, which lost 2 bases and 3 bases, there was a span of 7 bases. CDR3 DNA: TGTGCCAGCAGCTTACCCCGGGACTATGGCTACACCTTC. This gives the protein CASSLPRDYGYTF.

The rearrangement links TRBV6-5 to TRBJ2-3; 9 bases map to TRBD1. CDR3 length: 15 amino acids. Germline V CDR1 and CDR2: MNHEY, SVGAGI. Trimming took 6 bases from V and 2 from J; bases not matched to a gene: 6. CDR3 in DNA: TGTGCCAGCAGCAGGGACAGGGACCACACAGATACGCAGTATTTT. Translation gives CASSRDRDHTDTQYF.

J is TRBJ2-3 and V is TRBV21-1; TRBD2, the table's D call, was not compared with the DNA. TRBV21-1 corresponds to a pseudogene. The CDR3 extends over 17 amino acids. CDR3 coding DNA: TGTGCCAGCAGATTCAAACGCGGGCGGGAGGACACAGATACGCAGTATTTT. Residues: CASRFKRGREDTDTQYF.

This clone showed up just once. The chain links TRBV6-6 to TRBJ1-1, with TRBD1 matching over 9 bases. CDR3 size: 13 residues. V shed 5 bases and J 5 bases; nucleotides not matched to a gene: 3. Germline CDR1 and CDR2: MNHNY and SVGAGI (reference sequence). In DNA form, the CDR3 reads TGTGCCAGCAGTCGGGGACAGGGAACTGAAGCTTTCTTT. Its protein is CASSRGQGTEAFF.

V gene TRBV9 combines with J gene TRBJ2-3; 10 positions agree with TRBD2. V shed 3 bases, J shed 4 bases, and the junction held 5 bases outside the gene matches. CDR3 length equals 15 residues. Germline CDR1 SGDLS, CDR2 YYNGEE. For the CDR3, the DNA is TGTGCCAGCAGCGCAAGCGGGGGGGGAGCAGATACGCAGTATTTT. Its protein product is CASSASGGGADTQYF.

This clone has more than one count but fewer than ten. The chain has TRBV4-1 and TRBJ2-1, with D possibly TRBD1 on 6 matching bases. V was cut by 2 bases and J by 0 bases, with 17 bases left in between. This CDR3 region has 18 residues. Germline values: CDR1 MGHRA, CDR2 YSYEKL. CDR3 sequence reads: CASSQYPVGQPSYNEQFF. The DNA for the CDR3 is TGCGCCAGCAGCCAATACCCTGTCGGACAGCCCTCCTACAATGAGCAGTTCTTC.

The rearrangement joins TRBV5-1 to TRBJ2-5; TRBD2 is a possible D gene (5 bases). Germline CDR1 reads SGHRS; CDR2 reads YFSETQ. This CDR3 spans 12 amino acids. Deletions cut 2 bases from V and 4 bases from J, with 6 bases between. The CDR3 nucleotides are TGCGCCAGCAGCTTCGGGGTAGAGACCCAGTACTTC. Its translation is CASSFGVETQYF. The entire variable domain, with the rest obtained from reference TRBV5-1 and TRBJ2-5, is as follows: KAGVTQTPRYLIKTRGQQVTLSCSPISGHRSVSWYQQTPGQGLQFLFEYFSETQRNKGNFPGRFSGRQFSNSRSEMNVSTLELGDSALYLCASSFGVETQYFGPGTRLLVL.

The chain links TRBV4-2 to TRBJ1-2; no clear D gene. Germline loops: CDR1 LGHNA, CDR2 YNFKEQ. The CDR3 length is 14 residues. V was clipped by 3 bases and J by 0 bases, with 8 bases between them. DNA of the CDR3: TGTGCCAGCAGCCAGGCGGATACTAACTATGGCTACACCTTC. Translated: CASSQADTNYGYTF.

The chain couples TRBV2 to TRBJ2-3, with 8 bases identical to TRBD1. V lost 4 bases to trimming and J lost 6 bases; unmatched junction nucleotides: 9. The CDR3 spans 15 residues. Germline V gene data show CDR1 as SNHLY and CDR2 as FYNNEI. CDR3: CASSARDRFIDTQYF. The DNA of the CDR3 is TGTGCCAGCAGTGCCCGGGACAGGTTCATCGATACGCAGTATTTT.

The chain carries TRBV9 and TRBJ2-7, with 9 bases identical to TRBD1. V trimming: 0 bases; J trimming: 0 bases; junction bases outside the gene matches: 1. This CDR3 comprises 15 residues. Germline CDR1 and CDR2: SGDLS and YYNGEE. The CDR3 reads CASSVGTGVSYEQYF. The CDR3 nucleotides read TGTGCCAGCAGCGTAGGGACAGGGGTCTCCTACGAGCAGTACTTC.

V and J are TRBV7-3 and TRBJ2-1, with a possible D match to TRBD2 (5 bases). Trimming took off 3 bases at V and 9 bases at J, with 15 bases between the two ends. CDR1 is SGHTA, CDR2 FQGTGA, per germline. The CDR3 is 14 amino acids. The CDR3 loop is CASSFNGVTSEQFF. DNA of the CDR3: TGTGCCAGCAGCTTCAACGGGGTTACTAGTGAGCAGTTCTTC.

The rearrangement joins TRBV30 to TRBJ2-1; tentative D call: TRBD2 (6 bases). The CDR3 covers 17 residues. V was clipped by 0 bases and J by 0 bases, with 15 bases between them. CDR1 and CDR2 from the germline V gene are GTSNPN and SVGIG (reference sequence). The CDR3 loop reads CAWSVRWEVDSYNEQFF. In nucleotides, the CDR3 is TGTGCCTGGAGTGTAAGATGGGAGGTGGACTCCTACAATGAGCAGTTCTTC.

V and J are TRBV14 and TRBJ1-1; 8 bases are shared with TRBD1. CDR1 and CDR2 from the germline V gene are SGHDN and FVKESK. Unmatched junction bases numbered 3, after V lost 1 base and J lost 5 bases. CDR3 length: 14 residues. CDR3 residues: CASSQVQGVTEAFF. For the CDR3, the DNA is TGTGCCAGCAGCCAAGTACAGGGGGTGACTGAAGCTTTCTTT.

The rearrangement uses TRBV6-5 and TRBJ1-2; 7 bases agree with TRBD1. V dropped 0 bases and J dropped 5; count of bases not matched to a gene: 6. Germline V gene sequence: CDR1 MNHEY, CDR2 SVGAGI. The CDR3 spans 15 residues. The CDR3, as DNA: TGTGCCAGCAGTTACTCGCGTGGACAGGAGTATGGCTACACCTTC. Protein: CASSYSRGQEYGYTF.

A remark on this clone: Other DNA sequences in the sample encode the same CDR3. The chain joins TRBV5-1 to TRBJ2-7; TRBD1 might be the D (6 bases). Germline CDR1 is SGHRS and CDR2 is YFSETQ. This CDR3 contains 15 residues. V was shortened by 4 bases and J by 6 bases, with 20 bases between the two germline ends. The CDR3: CASSPTTGIMSEQYF. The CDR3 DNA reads TGCGCCAGCAGCCCCACAACAGGGATTATGTCCGAGCAGTACTTC.

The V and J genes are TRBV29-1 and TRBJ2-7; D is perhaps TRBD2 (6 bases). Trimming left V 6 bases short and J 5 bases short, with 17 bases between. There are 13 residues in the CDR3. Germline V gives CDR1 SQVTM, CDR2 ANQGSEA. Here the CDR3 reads CSVRKEGAHEQYF. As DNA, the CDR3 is TGCAGCGTGAGGAAGGAGGGAGCCCACGAGCAGTACTTC.

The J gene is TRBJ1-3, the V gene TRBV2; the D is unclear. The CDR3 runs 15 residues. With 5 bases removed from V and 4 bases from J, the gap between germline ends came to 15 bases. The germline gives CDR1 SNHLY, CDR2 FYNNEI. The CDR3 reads CASSFEMVRGNTIYF. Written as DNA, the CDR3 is TGTGCCAGCAGTTTTGAGATGGTCAGGGGAAACACCATATATTTT. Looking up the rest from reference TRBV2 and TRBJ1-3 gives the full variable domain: EPEVTQTPSHQVTQMGQEVILRCVPISNHLYFYWYRQILGQKVEFLVSFYNNEISEKSEIFDDQFSVERPDGSNFTLKIRSTKLEDSAMYFCASSFEMVRGNTIYFGEGSWLTVV.

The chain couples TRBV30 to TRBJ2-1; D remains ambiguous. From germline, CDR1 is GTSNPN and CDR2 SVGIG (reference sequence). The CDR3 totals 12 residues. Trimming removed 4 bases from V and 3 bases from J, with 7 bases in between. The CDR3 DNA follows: TGTGCCTGGAATGGCCACTACAATGAGCAGTTCTTC. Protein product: CAWNGHYNEQFF.

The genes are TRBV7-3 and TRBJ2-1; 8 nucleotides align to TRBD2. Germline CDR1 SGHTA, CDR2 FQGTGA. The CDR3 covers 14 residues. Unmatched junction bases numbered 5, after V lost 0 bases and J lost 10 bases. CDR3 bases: TGTGCCAGCAGCTTAACGGGCGGGAGGAGCGAGCAGTTCTTC. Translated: CASSLTGGRSEQFF.

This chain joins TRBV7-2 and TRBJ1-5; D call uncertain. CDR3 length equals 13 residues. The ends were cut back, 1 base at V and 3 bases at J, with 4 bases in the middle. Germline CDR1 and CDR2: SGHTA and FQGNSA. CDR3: CASSLGHNQPQHF. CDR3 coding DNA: TGTGCCAGCAGCTTAGGGCACAATCAGCCCCAGCATTTT.

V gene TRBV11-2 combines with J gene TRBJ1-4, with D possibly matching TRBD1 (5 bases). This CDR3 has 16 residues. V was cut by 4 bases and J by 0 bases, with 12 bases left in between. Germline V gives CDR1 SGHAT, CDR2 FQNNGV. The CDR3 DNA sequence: TGTGCCAGCAGCTCCTGGGGGGAAGCAACTAATGAAAAACTGTTTTTT. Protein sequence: CASSSWGEATNEKLFF. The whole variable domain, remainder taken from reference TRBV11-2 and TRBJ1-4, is EAGVAQSPRYKIIEKRQSVAFWCNPISGHATLYWYQQILGQGPKLLIQFQNNGVVDDSQLPKDRFSAERLKGVDSTLKIQPAKLEDSAVYLCASSSWGEATNEKLFFGSGTQLSVL.